This T cell receptor (beta chain) was recovered during a study of response to subunit inactivated influenza vaccine. TCRdb fed the RT-PCR reads into MiXCR, producing one record per CDR3 protein. This table has hundreds of thousands of distinct CDR3 sequences, approximately 14% appearing once. Points from the study as a whole: Each seasonal influenza vaccination recruits few new T cells, the authors suggested.

Germline loops: CDR1 SGHTA, CDR2 FQGNSA. The CDR3 spans 13 residues. The junction had 7 bases not matched to a gene; V was cut back by 8 bases and J by 5 bases. This clonotype was detected ten times or more. Its specificity is unknown. This receptor was identified in a man aged 45 to 65 who received an inactivated influenza vaccine. Sequencing was performed on PBMCs from blood, taken 11 to 12 days after vaccination. The V and J genes are TRBV7-2 and TRBJ2-5, with TRBD2 matching 8 bases. The CDR3 loop is CASHGRARETQYF. The DNA for the CDR3 is TGTGCCAGCCACGGGAGGGCCCGTGAGACCCAGTACTTC.